These 26 T cell receptor beta chains were sequenced from one sample in a study of blood T cell repertoires in COVID-19. Libraries were prepared by immunoSEQ multiplex PCR; TCRdb keeps only in-frame clonotypes and omits some of them. The data hold over 200,000 clones, with 88% observed a single time. What was sequenced was peripheral blood. These receptors were collected from a woman in her sixties or seventies with acute or convalescent COVID-19.

V usage is TRBV5-4 and J usage is TRBJ1-1; 11 bases fit TRBD1. Germline assignment: CDR1 SGHNT and CDR2 YYREEE (reference sequence). This CDR3 is built from 17 residues. The ends lost 4 bases at V and 4 bases at J; junction bases unmatched: 12. The CDR3 DNA reads TGTGCCAGCAGCCCGGGGACAGGGGGAGCTAGGCGCACTGAAGCTTTCTTT. This sequence encodes CASSPGTGGARRTEAFF.

The chain carries TRBV2 and TRBJ2-7; D call uncertain. The germline CDR1 and CDR2 sequences are SNHLY and FYNNEI. V dropped 3 bases and J dropped 2 bases, with 5 bases sitting between them. The CDR3 contains 12 residues. CDR3 sequence: CASSDLAYEQYF. CDR3 DNA sequence: TGTGCCAGCAGTGATCTAGCCTACGAGCAGTACTTC. The full variable domain, with the rest looked up from reference TRBV2 and TRBJ2-7, is EPEVTQTPSHQVTQMGQEVILRCVPISNHLYFYWYRQILGQKVEFLVSFYNNEISEKSEIFDDQFSVERPDGSNFTLKIRSTKLEDSAMYFCASSDLAYEQYFGPGTRLTVT.

The chain couples TRBV6-6 to TRBJ1-6; a possible D gene is TRBD1 (5 bases). This CDR3 is 13 amino acids long. The germline V gene encodes CDR1 MNHNY and CDR2 SVGAGI (reference sequence). V lost 4 bases to trimming and J lost 7 bases, with 8 bases between them. The DNA of the CDR3 is TGTGCCAGCAGTTTGGGGGGAAATTCACCCCTCCACTTT. Amino acid sequence: CASSLGGNSPLHF.

The chain uses TRBV28 and TRBJ1-3; D is possibly TRBD1 (5 bases). The germline CDR1 and CDR2 sequences are MDHEN and SYDVKM. The CDR3 totals 15 residues. Deletions cut 6 bases from V and 0 bases from J, with 12 bases between. CDR3 nucleotide sequence: TGTGCCAGCAGCCCCCAGGGACTCTCTGGAAACACCATATATTTT. It encodes CASSPQGLSGNTIYF.

This chain joins TRBV19 and TRBJ2-3; maybe TRBD1 (6 bases). Germline V gene data show CDR1 as LNHDA and CDR2 as SQIVND (reference sequence). The V gene lost 5 bases and the J gene lost 5 bases, with 11 bases spanning the gap. The CDR3 covers 13 residues. CDR3 protein: CASSPWDKDTQYF. In nucleotides, the CDR3 is TGTGCCAGTAGTCCTTGGGACAAAGATACGCAGTATTTT.

V gene TRBV7-6 combines with J gene TRBJ2-7; 10 positions match TRBD1. Trimming took 5 bases from V and 6 from J; bases not matched to a gene: 7. CDR1 is SGHVS, CDR2 FNYEAQ, per germline. The CDR3 extends over 14 amino acids. CDR3 bases: TGTGCCAGCAGCATCCGGGACAGGGGTTCCGAGCAGTACTTC. Its protein is CASSIRDRGSEQYF.

The chain carries TRBV6-5 and TRBJ2-7; D possibly corresponds to TRBD1 (6 bases). The ends were cut back, 0 bases at V and 2 bases at J, with 11 bases in the middle. The CDR3 length is 15 residues. Germline CDR1 is MNHEY and CDR2 is SVGAGI. The CDR3 spells CASSYSNRAPYEQYF. The CDR3 DNA reads as TGTGCCAGCAGTTACTCGAACAGGGCACCCTACGAGCAGTACTTC.

This sequence joins TRBV28 and TRBJ2-3; 7 bases agree with TRBD1. Germline CDR1 MDHEN, CDR2 SYDVKM. The J segment lost 4 bases and the V segment lost 6 bases, leaving 10 bases of the junction unmatched. CDR3 size: 15 residues. CDR3: CASRTQGRQADTQYF. In DNA form, the CDR3 reads TGTGCCAGCAGAACACAGGGGCGTCAGGCAGATACGCAGTATTTT.

The chain has TRBV19 and TRBJ1-5; D may be TRBD1 (6 bases). Trimming cost V 7 bases and J 5 bases, with 24 bases left between them. The CDR3 totals 17 residues. Germline CDR1 LNHDA, CDR2 SQIVND (reference sequence). For the CDR3, the DNA is TGTGCCAGTAAGGGTCCGGCCACGGACAGAATCGATCAGCCCCAGCATTTT. Its protein is CASKGPATDRIDQPQHF.

The chain uses TRBV7-9 and TRBJ2-5; D is possibly TRBD2 (7 bases). This CDR3 is 14 amino acids long. V was shortened by 2 bases and J by 4 bases, with 11 bases between the two germline ends. The V gene's germline CDR1 is SEHNR and CDR2 FQNEAQ (reference sequence). CDR3 region: CASSLRGAGETQYF. The CDR3 DNA follows: TGTGCCAGCAGCTTACGGGGGGCCGGAGAGACCCAGTACTTC.

CDR3 protein: CASSQGVYNSPLHF. The DNA of the CDR3 is TGTGCCAGTAGTCAAGGGGTGTATAATTCACCCCTCCACTTT. The genes are TRBV19 and TRBJ1-6, with D tentatively TRBD1 (5 bases). CDR3 size: 14 residues. Trimming cost V 5 bases and J 4 bases, with 9 bases left between them. Germline lookup yields CDR1 LNHDA and CDR2 SQIVND (reference sequence). Full variable domain (outside the CDR3, taken from reference TRBV19 and TRBJ1-6): DGGITQSPKYLFRKEGQNVTLSCEQNLNHDAMYWYRQDPGQGLRLIYYSQIVNDFQKGDIAEGYSVSREKKESFPLTVTSAQKNPTAFYLCASSQGVYNSPLHFGNGTRLTVT.

The CDR3 bases are TGCGCCAGCCGGGGGACCGCTATGAACACTGAAGCTTTCTTT. It translates to CASRGTAMNTEAFF. The V call is TRBV5-1, the J call TRBJ1-1; maybe TRBD1 (5 bases). The CDR3 loop spans 14 amino acids. Germline loops: CDR1 SGHRS, CDR2 YFSETQ. V lost 7 bases, J lost 0 bases, and 13 bases lay in between.

V is TRBV6-2 or TRBV6-3 and J is TRBJ1-5; D is unresolved. Germline V CDR1 and CDR2: MNHEY, SVGEGT. Trimming took 2 bases from V and 3 from J, leaving 20 bases between them. The CDR3 has 18 residues. The CDR3 DNA reads TGTGCCAGCAGTTACCGAGGAGCGGAGCTTATCCACAATCAGCCCCAGCATTTT. As protein: CASSYRGAELIHNQPQHF.

The V and J genes are TRBV9 and TRBJ1-6; D is ambiguous. CDR1 and CDR2 (germline): SGDLS, YYNGEE. V was clipped by 7 bases and J by 8 bases, with 7 bases between them. CDR3 length equals 11 residues. Here the CDR3 reads CASGADSPLHF. Written as DNA, the CDR3 is TGTGCCAGCGGAGCAGATTCACCCCTCCACTTT.

This clone came up a few times. V is TRBV12-3 or TRBV12-4 and J is TRBJ2-1, with 7 bases identical to TRBD2. V was clipped by 6 bases and J by 10 bases; unmatched bases: 6. This CDR3 spans 12 amino acids. The CDR3, as DNA: TGTGCCAGCAGGGCGGGGGATCAAGAGCAGTTCTTC. Translated, it gives CASRAGDQEQFF.

Only one count was recorded for this clone. The CDR3 bases are TGTGCCAGCAGCTTAACGGGACAGATAGAGACCCAGTACTTC. Amino acids: CASSLTGQIETQYF. The chain joins TRBV7-3 to TRBJ2-5; 7 bases are shared with TRBD1. Per germline, CDR1 SGHTA and CDR2 FQGTGA. V dropped 0 bases and J dropped 4; count of bases not matched to a gene: 2. This CDR3 contains 14 residues.

This chain links TRBV4-2 with TRBJ1-6; 7 bases are shared with TRBD1. Germline lookup yields CDR1 LGHNA and CDR2 YNFKEQ. The CDR3 extends over 15 amino acids. J lost 5 bases, V lost 4 bases, and 5 bases had no gene match. The CDR3 protein is CASSLRGQDNSPLHF. CDR3 bases: TGTGCCAGCAGCCTCCGCGGACAGGATAATTCACCCCTCCACTTT.

The J gene is TRBJ1-3, the V gene TRBV27; a possible D gene is TRBD1 (5 bases). V gave up 9 bases and J gave up 6 bases, with 9 bases separating them. CDR3 length: 11 amino acids. In germline, CDR1 is MNHEY, CDR2 SMNVEV (reference sequence). In nucleotides, the CDR3 is TGTGCCAGGACAGTCCCAAACACCATATATTTT. This encodes CARTVPNTIYF.

The CDR3 sequence is CASGKGDSNTGELFF. CDR3 sequence (DNA): TGCGCCAGCGGAAAGGGGGATTCGAACACCGGGGAGCTGTTTTTT. This sequence joins TRBV5-1 and TRBJ2-2, with D possibly matching TRBD1 (6 bases). Trimming removed 7 bases at V and 0 bases at J, with 13 bases between. CDR1 and CDR2 (germline): SGHRS, YFSETQ. The CDR3 runs to 15 residues. Combining the CDR3 with reference TRBV5-1 and TRBJ2-2 gives the whole variable domain KAGVTQTPRYLIKTRGQQVTLSCSPISGHRSVSWYQQTPGQGLQFLFEYFSETQRNKGNFPGRFSGRQFSNSRSEMNVSTLELGDSALYLCASGKGDSNTGELFFGEGSRLTVL.

This clone has only a few counts. The chain couples TRBV19 to TRBJ2-1; possible D gene TRBD2, 5 bases. Germline V gives CDR1 LNHDA, CDR2 SQIVND (reference sequence). The germline V and J ends were trimmed by 2 bases and 9 bases, with 11 bases remaining between them. CDR3 length equals 13 residues. The CDR3 region has the DNA TGTGCCAGTAGTATATCTAGCAGGTCTGAGCAGTTCTTC. This translates into CASSISSRSEQFF. The complete variable domain, with remaining parts taken from reference TRBV19 and TRBJ2-1, reads DGGITQSPKYLFRKEGQNVTLSCEQNLNHDAMYWYRQDPGQGLRLIYYSQIVNDFQKGDIAEGYSVSREKKESFPLTVTSAQKNPTAFYLCASSISSRSEQFFGPGTRLTVL.

The chain has TRBV4-2 and TRBJ2-7, with a weak D call TRBD2 (6 bases). With 4 bases removed from V and 2 bases from J, the gap between germline ends came to 15 bases. CDR3 size: 15 residues. Germline loops: CDR1 LGHNA, CDR2 YNFKEQ. The CDR3 region is CASSLRLGGAYEQYF. CDR3 DNA: TGTGCCAGCAGCCTGCGACTAGGAGGGGCCTACGAGCAGTACTTC.

The CDR3 sequence: CASIRTGAGETQYF. The CDR3 bases are TGTGCCAGCATCAGGACAGGGGCGGGAGAGACCCAGTACTTC. The V gene is TRBV7-9, the J gene TRBJ2-5; 9 positions match TRBD1. This CDR3 spans 14 amino acids. Germline values: CDR1 SEHNR, CDR2 FQNEAQ (reference sequence). The trim removed 7 bases at V and 4 bases at J, leaving 7 bases unmatched.

This clone came up once. The chain combines TRBV3-1 (or the pseudogene TRBV3-2) with TRBJ1-5; D possibly corresponds to TRBD1 (6 bases). With 1 base removed from V and 9 bases from J, the gap between germline ends came to 16 bases. The CDR3 covers 15 residues. The germline V gene encodes CDR1 LGHDT and CDR2 YNNKEL (reference sequence). CDR3 DNA: TGTGCCAGCAGCCAAGGGCGGGGGGCCCCGCGGCCCCAGCATTTT. Its translation: CASSQGRGAPRPQHF.

The chain is built from TRBV14 and TRBJ2-1, with 9 bases fitting TRBD1. CDR1 SGHDN and CDR2 FVKESK come from the germline V gene. The CDR3 extends over 15 amino acids. V lost 2 bases to trimming and J lost 8 bases; unmatched junction nucleotides: 7. DNA for the CDR3: TGTGCCAGCAGCCAAACAGGGGGCGGATGGGATGAGCAGTTCTTC. This sequence encodes CASSQTGGGWDEQFF. Using reference TRBV14 and TRBJ2-1 for the parts outside the CDR3, the full variable domain is EAGVTQFPSHSVIEKGQTVTLRCDPISGHDNLYWYRRVMGKEIKFLLHFVKESKQDESGMPNNRFLAERTGGTYSTLKVQPAELEDSGVYFCASSQTGGGWDEQFFGPGTRLTVL.

In its sample, this clone was seen once. The chain is built from TRBV2 and TRBJ1-6; D is perhaps TRBD1 (6 bases). The CDR3 is 14 residues long. V lost 5 bases, J lost 6 bases, and 11 bases lay in between. CDR1 and CDR2 from the germline V gene are SNHLY and FYNNEI. CDR3 loop: CASSPDRINSPLHF. CDR3 in DNA: TGTGCCAGCAGTCCTGACAGGATTAATTCACCCCTCCACTTT.

This clone has more than one count but fewer than ten. The V call is TRBV19, the J call TRBJ1-1, with a possible D match to TRBD1 (5 bases). The CDR3 totals 14 residues. From germline, CDR1 is LNHDA and CDR2 SQIVND (reference sequence). The V end was cut by 3 bases, the J end by 3 bases, with 11 bases between. CDR3 sequence (DNA): TGTGCCAGTAGTATCTGGGGGAGGGACACTGAAGCTTTCTTT. This translates into CASSIWGRDTEAFF. The full variable domain, in which reference TRBV19 and TRBJ1-1 provide the parts outside the CDR3, is DGGITQSPKYLFRKEGQNVTLSCEQNLNHDAMYWYRQDPGQGLRLIYYSQIVNDFQKGDIAEGYSVSREKKESFPLTVTSAQKNPTAFYLCASSIWGRDTEAFFGQGTRLTVV.